The entry that follows covers one T cell receptor beta chain sequence. The target antigen is unknown. This sample is part of a study of T cell responses to AZD1222 COVID-19 vaccine. Study summary: The study pooled second doses at about 4 or about 12 weeks. General study results and limits: The donor cohort was predominantly white British with a female majority, and clonal diversity may have been underestimated.

This table comes from immunoSEQ multiplex PCR, and its TCRdb copy is limited to in-frame clones, with some not included. The sample yields about 99,000 clones, more than 85% seen once. V gave up 3 bases and J gave up 4 bases, with 9 bases separating them. The CDR3 totals 13 residues. Germline values: CDR1 LGHNT, CDR2 FRNRAP. The material was peripheral blood, obtained on day 0 of AZD1222 vaccination. The chain links TRBV12-5 to TRBJ1-2; unclear D gene. The source of this sequence is an adult in good health. DNA for the CDR3: TGTGCTAGTGGTTTCCTGGGCCTCTATGGCTACACCTTC. Protein sequence: CASGFLGLYGYTF.